This T cell receptor (beta chain) stems from a study of cytomegalovirus exposure and HLA in healthy donors. The wider study: A data release that came early held 80 million to 95 million unique TCRs from HLA-typed donors.

PCR primers comprised 60 Vbeta and 13 Jbeta primers. Assay used: immunoSEQ multiplex PCR; TCRdb lists only in-frame clones, some missing. The sample has tens of thousands of clones, approximately 78% seen once. Losses at the gene ends were 2 bases for V and 4 bases for J; bases not matched to a gene: 4. Germline V gives CDR1 SGHDN, CDR2 FVKESK. The CDR3 sequence is 15 residues long. Sequenced material: PBMCs. The chain carries TRBV14 and TRBJ2-1; 8 nucleotides match TRBD2. The clonotype was recovered from a woman aged 40-49 years in good health and CMV-seropositive. The CDR3 loop reads CASSQIAGIYNEQFF. CDR3 nucleotides: TGTGCCAGCAGCCAAATAGCGGGGATTTACAATGAGCAGTTCTTC.